This T cell receptor (beta chain) originates from a study of T-cell reconstitution after alpha-beta-depleted transplantation in children. It was with unique molecular identifiers that the TCRbeta library was prepared. One entry per CDR3 protein, called by TCRdb with MiXCR from the PCR reads. The sample records 190,000 or so distinct CDR3 sequences, 5% to 7.5% being singletons. This clonotype came up many times. No antigen is known for it. Study-wide results and caveats: It was reported that alpha-beta T cells came from several hundred expanded graft clones (about two months after transplant).

V shed 6 bases and J 2 bases; nucleotides not matched to a gene: 7. This CDR3 region has 14 residues. The germline CDR1 and CDR2 sequences are DFQATT and SNEGSKA (reference sequence). This TCR was recovered from a girl in the first two years of life with combined immunodeficiency, due to receive a stem cell transplant. The V and J genes are TRBV20-1 and TRBJ2-5, with 9 bases matching TRBD1. The material sequenced was PBMCs, taken before TCRalphabeta/CD19-depleted stem cell transplant. CDR3 coding DNA: TGCAGTGCGGCAAGTGGACAGGGGCAAGAGACCCAGTACTTC. This gives the protein CSAASGQGQETQYF.